A single sample is the source of the 17 T cell receptor beta chains below, sequenced in a study of T cells expressing NK-cell markers (dated by TCRdb to 2019 to 2021). The library was produced with 5' RACE. Data came from an Illumina HiSeq 2000. TCRdb reprocessed the public reads and reports one entry per CDR3 protein sequence, without DNA. The sample table on file contains a few hundred thousand distinct CDR3 sequences. The leading ten clones occupy 4% to 6.5% of the sample. Material: blood T cells: a sorted CD56 or NKG2C T cell subset, CD4+ or CD8+ T cells, or bulk PBMC T cells (not recorded which). Receptors originate from a man aged 18-69 years in good health.

The rearrangement uses TRBV15 and TRBJ1-6. CDR1 is LNHNV, CDR2 YYDKDF, per germline (reference sequence). The CDR3 length is 12 residues. This chain's CDR3 is CATSDLGSPLHF.

The V gene is TRBV5-1, the J gene TRBJ2-1; without DNA, the TCRdb call of TRBD2 cannot be checked. The CDR3 is 18 amino acids. CDR1 is SGHRS, CDR2 YFSETQ, per germline. This chain's CDR3 is CASSLEGLGRGLINEQFF.

V gene TRBV6-5 combines with J gene TRBJ2-2; the TRBD1 assignment by TCRdb is unverifiable without DNA. Germline V gene lookup returns CDR1 MNHEY and CDR2 SVGAGI. CDR3 length equals 15 residues. The CDR3 is CASSYSAGVTGELFF.

This rearrangement joins TRBV3-1 to TRBJ2-1; no DNA is available, so the TRBD2 call from TCRdb remains unchecked. The CDR3 contains 15 residues. Germline V gene data show CDR1 as LGHDT and CDR2 as YNNKEL (reference sequence). This chain's CDR3 is CASSPPGLRYNEQFF.

The chain employs TRBV20-1 and TRBJ2-7; TCRdb indicates TRBD1, and absent DNA this call remains unverified. The CDR3 loop spans 16 amino acids. Germline V CDR1 and CDR2: DFQATT, SNEGSKA (reference sequence). CDR3 sequence: CSARNFTGGRGYEQYF.

The rearrangement uses TRBV12-3 or TRBV12-4 and TRBJ1-5; checking the TCRdb D call of TRBD1 is not possible without DNA. The CDR3 loop spans 14 amino acids. CDR3 protein: CASSSGQGIKTQHF.

The rearrangement uses TRBV3-1 and TRBJ2-3; no DNA is available, so the TRBD2 call from TCRdb remains unchecked. Germline V lookup: CDR1 LGHDT, CDR2 YNNKEL (reference sequence). There are 17 residues in the CDR3. CDR3: CASSRLRERGYTDTQYF.

V is TRBV27 and J is TRBJ1-2; TCRdb gives TRBD1 as the D gene, but with no DNA this cannot be confirmed. This CDR3 contains 16 residues. Per germline, CDR1 MNHEY and CDR2 SMNVEV (reference sequence). This CDR3 reads CASSFLGTGENYGYTF.

This chain links TRBV5-6 with TRBJ2-7; the TCRdb call, TRBD1, lacks DNA for checking. This CDR3 has 14 amino acids. Germline CDR1 SGHDT, CDR2 YYEEEE. The CDR3 loop is CASSDWTGIREQYF.

This chain joins TRBV12-3 or TRBV12-4 and TRBJ2-1; no DNA is available, so the TRBD1 call from TCRdb remains unchecked. The CDR3 totals 17 residues. The CDR3 reads CASSLLRGRGDYNEQFF.

The V gene is TRBV7-6, the J gene TRBJ2-7; with no DNA, the TCRdb D assignment of TRBD1 cannot be verified. In germline, CDR1 is SGHVS, CDR2 FNYEAQ. CDR3 length: 16 residues. CDR3 residues: CASSLISGTGVYEQYF.

This rearrangement joins TRBV6-2 or TRBV6-3 to TRBJ1-5. Per the germline V gene, CDR1 is MNHEY and CDR2 is SVGEGT. CDR3 length: 13 amino acids. The CDR3 here is CASSYSRVQPQHF.

The chain has TRBV14 and TRBJ1-6; TCRdb gives TRBD1 as the D gene, but with no DNA this cannot be confirmed. CDR3 length equals 15 residues. In germline, CDR1 is SGHDN, CDR2 FVKESK. The CDR3: CASSQGLLPRAPLHF.

The genes are TRBV20-1 and TRBJ2-1; lacking DNA, the TRBD1 call made by TCRdb goes unchecked. The CDR3 is 14 residues long. Germline loops: CDR1 DFQATT, CDR2 SNEGSKA (reference sequence). CDR3 protein: CSAIRQTDYNEQFF.

CDR3 sequence: CASSSFGAWETQYF. The V and J genes are TRBV5-6 and TRBJ2-5; TCRdb designates TRBD1, a call that cannot be tested without DNA. Germline V gene data show CDR1 as SGHDT and CDR2 as YYEEEE. The CDR3 extends over 14 amino acids.

The chain is built from TRBV12-3 or TRBV12-4 and TRBJ2-4; the D call of TRBD1 rests on TCRdb alone, since no DNA is present to check it. This CDR3 contains 19 residues. Here the CDR3 reads CASSGVGWGRPATKNIQYF.

The gene calls are TRBV7-6 and TRBJ2-4; TCRdb gives TRBD2 as the D gene, but with no DNA this cannot be confirmed. CDR1 and CDR2 (germline): SGHVS, FNYEAQ. This CDR3 spans 17 amino acids. Here the CDR3 reads CASSLRGGGTAKNIQYF.